The rows below give T cell receptor beta chains drawn from one sample of a study of cytomegalovirus exposure and HLA in healthy donors. Produced via immunoSEQ multiplex PCR; TCRdb's table is partial and in-frame only. Among 100,000 to 150,000 clones listed, over 75% were seen once. The source material was PBMCs. Source of these receptors: a woman aged 40 to 50 in good health and CMV-seropositive. Both conserved end residues are part of each CDR3. D genes are given only for firm matches. Some rows have no size entry. The others give once, few or many, or a class for an expanded clone.

>TRBJ1-1|NA|NA|TRBV7-2
CASSLFMNTEAFF
TGTGCCAGCAGTCTATTCATGAACACTGAAGCTTTCTTT
>TRBJ2-3|NA|NA|TRBV21-1
CASSKKKETSTTTDTQYF
TGTGCCAGCAGCAAAAAAAAGGAGACTAGCACAACCACAGATACGCAGTATTTT
>TRBJ1-2|TRBD1|NA|TRBV19
CASRKRQGEDGYTF
TGTGCCAGTAGGAAACGACAGGGCGAAGATGGCTACACCTTC
>TRBJ2-5|NA|NA|TRBV5-1
CASSRDSETQYF
TGCGCCAGCAGTCGTGACTCAGAGACCCAGTACTTC
>TRBJ1-6|NA|NA|TRBV2
CASRQTFNSPLHF
TGTGCCAGCAGACAGACCTTTAATTCACCCCTCCACTTT
>TRBJ2-7|TRBD1|NA|TRBV2
CASTGQGSSYEQYF
TGTGCCAGCACCGGACAGGGAAGCTCCTACGAGCAGTACTTC
>TRBJ2-2|TRBD1|NA|TRBV2
CASRRTGPGELFF
TGTGCCAGCAGGAGGACAGGGCCCGGGGAGCTGTTTTTT
>TRBJ2-1|TRBD2|NA|TRBV11-2
CASSLVGTSKFF
TGTGCCAGCAGCTTAGTAGGGACTAGTAAGTTCTTC
>TRBJ2-7|NA|NA|TRBV28
CASSLPTAGEKQYF
TGTGCCAGCAGTTTACCGACCGCCGGAGAGAAGCAGTACTTC
>TRBJ1-1|TRBD1|NA|TRBV19
CASSIAGTANTEAFF
TGTGCCAGTAGTATAGCCGGGACAGCGAACACTGAAGCTTTCTTT
>TRBJ2-3|NA|NA|TRBV4-1
CASSFGGGADTQYF
TGCGCCAGCAGCTTTGGAGGCGGGGCAGATACGCAGTATTTT
>TRBJ2-2|NA|NA|TRBV27
CASSPGTVNTGELFF
TGTGCCAGCAGTCCCGGGACTGTCAACACCGGGGAGCTGTTTTTT
>TRBJ2-3|NA|few|TRBV6-5
CASSSTPTDTQYF
TGTGCCAGCAGTTCCACACCGACAGATACGCAGTATTTT
>TRBJ1-1|TRBD1|NA|TRBV18
CASSPSGTGTEAFF
TGTGCCAGCTCCCCATCAGGGACAGGCACTGAAGCTTTCTTT
>TRBJ1-2|NA|NA|TRBV7-9
CASSPRIINTGGYTF
TGTGCCAGCAGCCCCCGAATAATTAACACGGGGGGCTACACCTTC
>TRBJ1-2|TRBD1|NA|TRBV5-5
CASTNRGGNYGYTF
TGTGCCAGCACTAACAGGGGGGGTAACTATGGCTACACCTTC